These 7 T cell receptor beta chains originate from one sample sequenced in a study of cytomegalovirus exposure and HLA in healthy donors. Amplification used 60 Vbeta primers and 13 Jbeta primers. Produced via immunoSEQ multiplex PCR; TCRdb's table is partial and in-frame only. The sample includes 130,000 or so clones, 64% of them seen just once. Material: PBMCs. The receptors originated from a woman between 40 and 55 years old in good health and CMV-seronegative.

This clone was counted only a few times. The junction shows a germline mismatch at one end, possibly a read error. At the DNA level, this CDR3 is encoded by other sequences in the same sample as well. The chain carries TRBV25-1 and TRBJ1-6; D may be TRBD1 (5 bases). The CDR3 length is 14 residues. CDR1 and CDR2 from the germline V gene are MGHDK and SYGVNS. CDR3 DNA: TGTGCCAGCGATACAGGACGGTATAATTCCCCCCTCCACTTT. Translated, it gives CASDTGRYNSPLHF.

The chain recombines TRBV19 with TRBJ2-1; 7 nucleotides match TRBD2. CDR1 is LNHDA, CDR2 SQIVND, per germline (reference sequence). J lost 4 bases, V lost 4 bases, and 4 bases had no gene match. The CDR3 contains 14 residues. CDR3 bases: TGTGCCAGTAGTAGGGGGGGACCGTACAATGAGCAGTTCTTC. It yields the protein CASSRGGPYNEQFF.

The chain carries TRBV5-8 and TRBJ2-3; 9 bases are a match to TRBD2. This CDR3 is 16 amino acids long. The trim removed 1 base at V and 2 bases at J, leaving 5 bases unmatched. Germline V gene sequence: CDR1 SGHTS, CDR2 YDEGEE. The CDR3 is CASSLRRGGLTDTQYF. The CDR3 DNA sequence: TGTGCCAGCAGCTTGCGGCGGGGGGGTCTCACAGATACGCAGTATTTT.

This chain uses TRBV27 with TRBJ1-1; perhaps TRBD1 as D (5 bases). The CDR3 has 14 amino acids. Germline V lookup: CDR1 MNHEY, CDR2 SMNVEV (reference sequence). V gave up 5 bases and J gave up 7 bases, with 17 bases separating them. The CDR3 is CASSPRGVANEAFF. CDR3 nucleotides: TGTGCCAGCAGTCCGCGGGGGGTAGCTAATGAAGCTTTCTTT.

The gene calls are TRBV5-1 and TRBJ2-5; 8 bases map to TRBD1. V lost 2 bases and J lost 5; bases outside the gene matches: 8. Germline V gives CDR1 SGHRS, CDR2 YFSETQ. The CDR3 totals 15 residues. CDR3: CASSLGTGRGETQYF. The CDR3, as DNA: TGCGCCAGCAGCTTAGGGACAGGCAGAGGGGAGACCCAGTACTTC.

The chain couples TRBV27 to TRBJ2-7; perhaps TRBD2 as D (6 bases). The CDR3 consists of 19 residues. V gave up 2 bases and J gave up 6 bases, with 29 bases separating them. Germline CDR1 and CDR2: MNHEY and SMNVEV (reference sequence). The CDR3 nucleotides read TGTGCCAGCAGTTTAAAGGGCCCGAGCGGGTTCGCCACATCGGGCGAGCAGTACTTC. This sequence encodes CASSLKGPSGFATSGEQYF.

This clone has only a few counts. The chain carries TRBV7-8 and TRBJ1-5; D possibly corresponds to TRBD1 (5 bases). Trimming stripped 4 bases from V and 0 bases from J, with 22 bases between. Germline V gene lookup returns CDR1 SGHVS and CDR2 FQNEAQ. CDR3 length: 19 amino acids. The CDR3 nucleotides read TGTGCCAGCAGCTCGGCCCTCTTAAGGGGCGCGGATAGCAATCAGCCCCAGCATTTT. This encodes CASSSALLRGADSNQPQHF.